This is a list of T cell receptor beta chains from one sample in a study of PD-L1 blockade in urothelial cancer. Repertoires were generated with immunoSEQ multiplex PCR, while TCRdb's copy carries only in-frame clones and drops some. The data contain 25,000 to 35,000 clones, around 86% of them singletons. The sequencing here drew on PBMCs, taken around atezolizumab (anti-PD-L1) treatment. These receptors were collected from a man aged 45-65 years with urothelial cancer. Each CDR3 is given with its conserved first and last residue. Not every row has a clone size; where given, it reads once, few, many or a size class.

size: NA; V: TRBV7-2; J: TRBJ1-2; CDR3: CASTEGTYGYTF
size: NA; V: TRBV19; J: TRBJ2-5; CDR3: CASSISGGAETQYF
size: NA; V: TRBV28; J: TRBJ1-2; CDR3: CASSSQQLNYGYTF
size: NA; V: TRBV30; J: TRBJ1-4; CDR3: CAWRRTDRVDEKLFF
size: NA; V: TRBV28; J: TRBJ2-2; CDR3: CASSLGQGPLRYGLLNTGELFF
size: NA; V: TRBV5-4; J: TRBJ2-1; CDR3: CASSSQTGHSYNEQFF
size: few; V: TRBV28; J: TRBJ1-2; CDR3: CASRGTALNYGYTF
size: NA; V: TRBV4-3; J: TRBJ2-3; CDR3: CASIPQGGSTDTQYF
size: NA; V: TRBV10-3; J: TRBJ2-5; CDR3: CAISRTSGSVETQYF
size: NA; V: TRBV9; J: TRBJ2-7; CDR3: CASSVMGLGVYEQYF
size: few; V: TRBV27; J: TRBJ1-2; CDR3: CASTPGGGGMDGYTF
size: NA; V: TRBV27; J: TRBJ2-7; CDR3: CASSLRTGGSREQYF
size: few; V: TRBV19; J: TRBJ1-1; CDR3: CASSMGDGNTEAFF
size: NA; V: TRBV5-1; J: TRBJ2-1; CDR3: CASSLIAEGYNEQFF
size: few; V: TRBV10-3; J: TRBJ2-3; CDR3: CAISGGSGGTDTQYF
size: NA; V: TRBV30; J: TRBJ2-5; CDR3: CAWSAYSGTGTETQYF
size: NA; V: TRBV28; J: TRBJ2-7; CDR3: CASREAGGVREQYF
size: NA; V: TRBV6-1; J: TRBJ1-4; CDR3: CASSDRDKKSF
size: NA; V: TRBV28; J: TRBJ2-2; CDR3: CASSPTARGAGELFF
size: NA; V: TRBV15; J: TRBJ2-1; CDR3: CATSRYWGDEQFF
size: NA; V: TRBV6-4; J: TRBJ2-1; CDR3: CASSDSRYNEQFF
size: few; V: TRBV5-6; J: TRBJ1-5; CDR3: CASSRFKQGNYQPQHF
size: NA; V: TRBV7-6; J: TRBJ2-7; CDR3: CASSRRQAYEQYF
size: NA; V: TRBV4-1; J: TRBJ2-1; CDR3: CASSHGQINEQFF
size: NA; V: TRBV19; J: TRBJ1-6; CDR3: CASSSGTGGNLNSPLHF
size: once; V: TRBV11-1; J: TRBJ1-1; CDR3: CASGAHKGAMAAFF
size: NA; V: TRBV5-6; J: TRBJ1-2; CDR3: CASSPWTGRAGYTF
size: NA; V: TRBV10-3; J: TRBJ1-2; CDR3: CAISQSYGYTF
size: NA; V: TRBV28; J: TRBJ2-7; CDR3: CASSFGTAEGEQYF
size: NA; V: TRBV27; J: TRBJ2-1; CDR3: CASTKIREGQNEQFF
size: once; V: TRBV7-9; J: TRBJ1-4; CDR3: CASSSPDIPNEKLFF
size: once; V: TRBV6-5; J: TRBJ2-5; CDR3: CASSQWDNQETQYF
size: once; V: TRBV5-6; J: TRBJ2-7; CDR3: CASSFGGTEQYF
size: NA; V: TRBV6-6; J: TRBJ2-7; CDR3: CASSYATGVSGEQYF
size: once; V: TRBV11-3; J: TRBJ2-3; CDR3: CASSPTGSTQYF
size: NA; V: TRBV25-1; J: TRBJ2-7; CDR3: CASSEVQGLTEQYF
size: NA; V: TRBV4-3; J: TRBJ2-5; CDR3: CASSQGTGDGETQYF
size: once; V: TRBV19; J: TRBJ1-4; CDR3: CASSPWGRGRYGEKLFF
size: NA; V: TRBV19; J: TRBJ1-1; CDR3: CASSFSGLWGAFF
size: NA; V: TRBV6-1; J: TRBJ1-2; CDR3: CASSEASRRDRPYGYTF
size: NA; V: TRBV2; J: TRBJ2-1; CDR3: CASLVDFPYNEQFF
size: NA; V: TRBV12-2; J: TRBJ2-7; CDR3: CASRLKRTGISYEQYF
size: NA; V: TRBV28; J: TRBJ1-1; CDR3: CASSFIRGGTEAFF
size: NA; V: TRBV6-6; J: TRBJ1-2; CDR3: CASSSGQGAVGYTF
size: NA; V: TRBV30; J: TRBJ2-1; CDR3: CAWSWTSGRLGEQFF
size: NA; V: TRBV6-5; J: TRBJ2-3; CDR3: CATQSRLSTDTQYF
size: NA; V: TRBV15; J: TRBJ1-2; CDR3: CATSRDRVTGVPYGYTF
size: NA; V: TRBV6-1; J: TRBJ1-2; CDR3: CASRDFGTGVGGYTF
size: NA; V: TRBV10-1; J: TRBJ2-7; CDR3: CASSPSGSREQYF
size: NA; V: TRBV5-6; J: TRBJ2-5; CDR3: CASNLAYQETQYF
size: NA; V: TRBV10-2; J: TRBJ1-5; CDR3: CASSETGGRNSPQHF
size: NA; V: TRBV30; J: TRBJ2-7; CDR3: CAWSGGLAGADEQYF
size: NA; V: TRBV18; J: TRBJ2-2; CDR3: CASSPSRTGAGPGELFF